The 22 T cell receptor beta chains reported below all come from one sample, sequenced in a study of CD8 T cells in ankylosing spondylitis. TCRdb ran MiXCR on the 5' RACE reads and lists one entry per CDR3 protein. The sample lists approximately 350,000 distinct CDR3 sequences; roughly 14% were seen once. Sequencing was carried out using blood, either unsorted or a sorted T cell fraction (not recorded which). The receptors here all came from a male donor with ankylosing spondylitis or in good health (not recorded which).

This clonotype was observed a few times. V usage is TRBV11-2 and J usage is TRBJ1-1; no clear D. Trimming removed 1 base from V and 11 bases from J, with 8 bases in between. The CDR3 extends over 11 amino acids. Per germline, CDR1 SGHAT and CDR2 FQNNGV. CDR3 sequence: CASSLGQDAFF. In nucleotides, the CDR3 is TGTGCCAGCAGCTTAGGGCAGGATGCTTTCTTT.

The chain uses TRBV19 and TRBJ2-3; 9 bases match TRBD1. The ends lost 5 bases at V and 3 bases at J; junction bases unmatched: 6. Germline V gives CDR1 LNHDA, CDR2 SQIVND (reference sequence). The CDR3 extends over 15 amino acids. CDR3 DNA: TGTGCCAGTAGTCCGACAGGGGGAGGGACAGATACGCAGTATTTT. It translates to CASSPTGGGTDTQYF. The full variable domain, with the rest looked up from reference TRBV19 and TRBJ2-3, is DGGITQSPKYLFRKEGQNVTLSCEQNLNHDAMYWYRQDPGQGLRLIYYSQIVNDFQKGDIAEGYSVSREKKESFPLTVTSAQKNPTAFYLCASSPTGGGTDTQYFGPGTRLTVL.

In this sample, this clonotype turned up a few times. The J gene is TRBJ2-1, the V gene TRBV29-1; no firm D call. From germline, CDR1 is SQVTM and CDR2 ANQGSEA. The CDR3 is 10 residues long. V was clipped by 6 bases and J by 9 bases, with 9 bases between them. This CDR3 is CSVGTVEQFF. CDR3 nucleotide sequence: TGCAGCGTGGGAACAGTTGAGCAGTTCTTC.

This clonotype was seen only a few times. The gene calls are TRBV4-1 and TRBJ2-3; D not resolved. Germline V lookup: CDR1 MGHRA, CDR2 YSYEKL. The V gene lost 0 bases and the J gene lost 0 bases, with 10 bases spanning the gap. This CDR3 comprises 16 residues. The CDR3: CASSQEGSASTDTQYF. Here the CDR3 DNA reads TGCGCCAGCAGCCAAGAAGGGTCGGCTAGCACAGATACGCAGTATTTT.

At least ten counts were recorded for this clonotype. V and J are TRBV12-3 or TRBV12-4 and TRBJ2-3, with D tentatively TRBD1 (5 bases). CDR3 length: 15 amino acids. V lost 3 bases and J lost 2, with 12 bases in between. CDR3 nucleotide sequence: TGTGCCAGCAGTTTTGACAGACGGTCCACAGATACGCAGTATTTT. Translated: CASSFDRRSTDTQYF.

Ten or more counts support this clonotype. The chain employs TRBV4-1 and TRBJ1-1; no reliable D call. CDR3 length: 14 amino acids. The V gene's germline CDR1 is MGHRA and CDR2 YSYEKL. V lost 6 bases, J lost 1 base, and 12 bases lay in between. The CDR3 spells CASRPPGRNTEAFF. The CDR3 bases are TGCGCCAGCAGGCCTCCGGGCCGGAACACTGAAGCTTTCTTT.

This clonotype occurred a few times. This chain connects TRBV4-1 to TRBJ2-1; TRBD2 agrees at 7 bases. This CDR3 region has 16 residues. V was clipped by 1 base and J by 0 bases; unmatched bases: 3. CDR1 and CDR2 (germline): MGHRA, YSYEKL. The CDR3 sequence: CASSQGDYVSYNEQFF. The CDR3 DNA reads as TGCGCCAGCAGCCAAGGGGACTATGTCTCCTACAATGAGCAGTTCTTC.

The genes are TRBV2 and TRBJ2-1, with 9 bases aligning to TRBD2. Germline-derived CDR1 and CDR2 are SNHLY and FYNNEI. The ends lost 0 bases at V and 7 bases at J; junction bases unmatched: 13. The CDR3 consists of 18 residues. CDR3 nucleotides: TGTGCCAGCAGTGAAGCTCTCGTAGCGGGGGCCGCCTTTAATGAGCAGTTCTTC. Protein: CASSEALVAGAAFNEQFF. Full variable domain (missing parts from reference TRBV2 and TRBJ2-1): EPEVTQTPSHQVTQMGQEVILRCVPISNHLYFYWYRQILGQKVEFLVSFYNNEISEKSEIFDDQFSVERPDGSNFTLKIRSTKLEDSAMYFCASSEALVAGAAFNEQFFGPGTRLTVL.

The chain links TRBV28 to TRBJ2-3; no reliable D call. V lost 5 bases and J 9 bases, leaving 24 bases between the germline ends. This CDR3 is built from 16 residues. Germline loops: CDR1 MDHEN, CDR2 SYDVKM. CDR3 in amino acids: CASSGPSSSGLWTQYF. For the CDR3, the DNA is TGTGCCAGCAGTGGCCCTTCGTCCTCGGGCCTTTGGACGCAGTATTTT. The complete variable domain, with remaining parts taken from reference TRBV28 and TRBJ2-3, reads DVKVTQSSRYLVKRTGEKVFLECVQDMDHENMFWYRQDPGLGLRLIYFSYDVKMKEKGDIPEGYSVSREKKERFSLILESASTNQTSMYLCASSGPSSSGLWTQYFGPGTRLTVL.

This clonotype was found a few times. This chain connects TRBV11-2 to TRBJ1-2; 7 bases line up with TRBD1. The CDR3 has 15 residues. Losses at the gene ends were 1 base for V and 1 base for J; bases not matched to a gene: 3. CDR1 and CDR2 (germline): SGHAT, FQNNGV. The CDR3 DNA reads as TGTGCCAGCAGCTTAGTAAGGGGGCATAACTATGGCTACACCTTC. This gives the protein CASSLVRGHNYGYTF.

This clonotype was observed a handful of times. The chain couples TRBV6-2 or TRBV6-3 to TRBJ1-2, with D unclear. The germline V gene has CDR1 MNHEY and CDR2 SVGEGT. The CDR3 contains 13 residues. Trimming shortened V by 6 bases and J by 8 bases, and 16 bases separated the two germline ends. CDR3 coding DNA: TGTGCCAGCAGCCCGGTGCAGACCGGAGGCTACACCTTC. This translates into CASSPVQTGGYTF.

The genes are TRBV6-5 and TRBJ1-6; D gene uncertain. Germline V gene data show CDR1 as MNHEY and CDR2 as SVGAGI. V was cut by 0 bases and J by 7 bases, with 10 bases left in between. The CDR3 spans 15 residues. The CDR3 nucleotides are TGTGCCAGCAGTTACTCGGGGAGTGGCAATTCACCCCTCCACTTT. Protein sequence: CASSYSGSGNSPLHF.

CDR3 in DNA: TGTGCCAGCAGGAGGGATGTATACGAGCAGTACTTC. It specifies CASRRDVYEQYF. J is TRBJ2-7 and V is TRBV6-5; D is perhaps TRBD2 (5 bases). CDR3 size: 12 residues. V lost 6 bases to trimming and J lost 4 bases, with 10 bases between them. CDR1 and CDR2 from the germline V gene are MNHEY and SVGAGI.

This clonotype has just a few counts. V usage is TRBV12-3 or TRBV12-4 and J usage is TRBJ1-1, with D possibly being TRBD1 (5 bases). The germline V and J ends were trimmed by 2 bases and 6 bases, with 10 bases remaining between them. This CDR3 spans 13 amino acids. The chain's CDR3 is CASSLQGSSEAFF. Written as DNA, the CDR3 is TGTGCCAGCAGTTTACAGGGATCCTCTGAAGCTTTCTTT.

This clonotype was observed a handful of times. The chain combines TRBV7-2 with TRBJ2-7; TRBD2 aligns across 9 bases. Germline trimming cut 5 bases from V and 4 bases from J; bases unmatched to any gene: 12. Germline V gene sequence: CDR1 SGHTA, CDR2 FQGNSA. The CDR3 covers 16 residues. The CDR3 nucleotides read TGTGCCAGCAGCCTGACCGGTAGCGGGAGAGCGTACGAGCAGTACTTC. Translating gives CASSLTGSGRAYEQYF.

This clonotype was counted many times. The genes are TRBV4-1 and TRBJ1-1; TRBD1 is a possible D gene (6 bases). Germline lookup yields CDR1 MGHRA and CDR2 YSYEKL. The CDR3 has 17 residues. The V end lost 0 bases, the J end lost 5 bases, and 19 bases lay between the germline ends. This CDR3 is CASSQDTGRVYDTEAFF. CDR3 DNA: TGCGCCAGCAGCCAAGACACAGGGAGGGTGTATGATACTGAAGCTTTCTTT.

This clonotype was counted a few times. This CDR3 reads CASSLIPGFSYEQYF. The CDR3 DNA is TGCGCCAGCAGCTTGATTCCGGGCTTCTCCTACGAGCAGTACTTC. This chain uses TRBV5-1 with TRBJ2-7; D is ambiguous. The V and J ends lost 1 base and 0 bases respectively, with 11 bases between them. Germline V lookup: CDR1 SGHRS, CDR2 YFSETQ. This CDR3 has 15 amino acids.

A few counts support this clonotype. The chain combines TRBV5-5 with TRBJ2-7; D is tentatively TRBD1 or TRBD2 (6 bases each). Trimming left V 1 base short and J 5 bases short, with 13 bases between. CDR3 size: 14 residues. Germline loops: CDR1 SGHKS, CDR2 YYEKEE (reference sequence). The DNA for the CDR3 is TGTGCCAGCAGCTTGCGTTCGGGGGCCGACGAGCAGTACTTC. Its protein is CASSLRSGADEQYF.

The V gene is TRBV7-9, the J gene TRBJ2-2, with TRBD2 identical over 9 bases. V shed 5 bases, J shed 4 bases, and the junction held 5 bases outside the gene matches. This CDR3 spans 15 amino acids. Germline-derived CDR1 and CDR2 are SEHNR and FQNEAQ (reference sequence). The CDR3 here is CASSRSGGGTGELFF. CDR3 DNA sequence: TGTGCCAGCAGCCGTAGCGGGGGCGGCACCGGGGAGCTGTTTTTT.

This clonotype came up a few times. The V call is TRBV6-1, the J call TRBJ2-7; D might be TRBD2 (6 bases). Trimming removed 4 bases from V and 0 bases from J, with 16 bases in between. CDR1 is MNHNS, CDR2 SASEGT, per germline. This CDR3 contains 16 residues. CDR3 sequence (DNA): TGTGCCAGCAGTGGGGGGGTAGGCGCGGTCTCCTACGAGCAGTACTTC. Amino acids: CASSGGVGAVSYEQYF.

The table lists this clonotype with a few counts. A much larger clone lies a single base off, so this may be a read error. The chain uses TRBV5-1 and TRBJ2-3, with 7 positions matching TRBD1. With 3 bases clipped from V and 2 bases from J, the junction kept 3 bases outside the gene matches. Germline CDR1 reads SGHRS; CDR2 reads YFSETQ. This CDR3 is built from 14 residues. CDR3 protein: CASSSGQLTDTQYF. The CDR3 DNA reads TGCGCCAGCAGCTCGGGACAGCTCACAGATACGCAGTATTTT.

The V call is TRBV20-1, the J call TRBJ2-3, with D perhaps TRBD1 (5 bases). From germline, CDR1 is DFQATT and CDR2 SNEGSKA (reference sequence). The CDR3 loop spans 14 amino acids. CDR3 nucleotide sequence: TGCAGCGTCGCTAGGGGCAGGGACACAGATACGCAGTATTTT. Residues: CSVARGRDTDTQYF.